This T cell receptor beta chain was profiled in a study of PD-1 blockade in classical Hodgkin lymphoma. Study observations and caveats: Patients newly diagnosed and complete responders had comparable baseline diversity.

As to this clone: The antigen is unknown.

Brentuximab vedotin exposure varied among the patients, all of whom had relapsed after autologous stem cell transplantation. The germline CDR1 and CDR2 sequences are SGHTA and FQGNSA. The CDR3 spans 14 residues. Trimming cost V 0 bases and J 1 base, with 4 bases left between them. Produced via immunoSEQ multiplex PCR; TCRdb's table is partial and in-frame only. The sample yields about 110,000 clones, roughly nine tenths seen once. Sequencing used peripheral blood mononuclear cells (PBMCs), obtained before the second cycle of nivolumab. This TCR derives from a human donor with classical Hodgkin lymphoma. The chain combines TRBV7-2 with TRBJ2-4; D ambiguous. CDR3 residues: CASSLAGAKNIQYF. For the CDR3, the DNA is TGTGCCAGCAGCTTAGCTGGGGCCAAAAACATTCAGTACTTC. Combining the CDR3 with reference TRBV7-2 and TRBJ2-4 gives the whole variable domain GAGVSQSPSNKVTEKGKDVELRCDPISGHTALYWYRQSLGQGLEFLIYFQGNSAPDKSGLPSDRFSAERTGGSVSTLTIQRTQQEDSAVYLCASSLAGAKNIQYFGAGTRLSVL.